This T cell receptor (beta chain) came from a study of cytomegalovirus exposure and HLA in healthy donors. General study points: As confirmed in vitro, three CMV-associated chains were specific for CMV antigens.

The donors were members of the validation cohort, which comprised 90 to 150 subjects and was separate from the first cohort of 730 or so subjects. The table came from immunoSEQ multiplex PCR; TCRdb's copy has only in-frame clones and leaves some out. The table shows a few hundred thousand clones, with roughly 88% occurring only once. CDR1 MNHNY and CDR2 SVGAGI come from the germline V gene (reference sequence). V dropped 4 bases and J dropped 4 bases, with 7 bases sitting between them. This CDR3 has 12 residues. Points on this clone: Its target is unknown.

V gene TRBV6-6 combines with J gene TRBJ1-1; tentatively, D is TRBD1 (5 bases). The sample taken for sequencing was PBMCs. The clonotype comes from a woman in her late teens or twenties in good health and CMV-seronegative. CDR3 sequence reads: CASSSGGTEAFF. The CDR3 DNA is TGTGCCAGCAGTTCGGGGGGCACTGAAGCTTTCTTT.